This T cell receptor beta chain is drawn from a study of neurological immune-mediated disorders. This clonotype has ten or more counts. Its antigen is not known. Study outcomes and limitations: One cluster of related CDR3 sequences contained, by phylogenetic grouping, the repertoires of 18 of 34 multiple sclerosis patients and formed a possible signature. Neither clinical nor MRI features were found to be associated with the multiple sclerosis repertoire cluster.

The CDR3 runs 19 residues. J gave up 1 base and V 2 bases, and 11 bases lay outside the gene matches. The germline CDR1 and CDR2 sequences are LGHNT and FRNRAP. TCRdb reprocessed the 5' RACE reads with MiXCR, giving one entry per CDR3 protein. The data show 120,000 or so distinct CDR3 sequences, with roughly 3.2% seen just once and 1% to 1.5% held by the top ten. The V and J genes are TRBV12-5 and TRBJ2-5; 12 nucleotides line up with TRBD2. The sequenced sample was PBMCs. This TCR came from a woman aged 25 to 39 with multiple sclerosis. The DNA of the CDR3 is TGTGCTAGTGGTTTGACCCCTTGGACTAGCGGGATAGCCCAAGAGACCCAGTACTTC. It codes for CASGLTPWTSGIAQETQYF.